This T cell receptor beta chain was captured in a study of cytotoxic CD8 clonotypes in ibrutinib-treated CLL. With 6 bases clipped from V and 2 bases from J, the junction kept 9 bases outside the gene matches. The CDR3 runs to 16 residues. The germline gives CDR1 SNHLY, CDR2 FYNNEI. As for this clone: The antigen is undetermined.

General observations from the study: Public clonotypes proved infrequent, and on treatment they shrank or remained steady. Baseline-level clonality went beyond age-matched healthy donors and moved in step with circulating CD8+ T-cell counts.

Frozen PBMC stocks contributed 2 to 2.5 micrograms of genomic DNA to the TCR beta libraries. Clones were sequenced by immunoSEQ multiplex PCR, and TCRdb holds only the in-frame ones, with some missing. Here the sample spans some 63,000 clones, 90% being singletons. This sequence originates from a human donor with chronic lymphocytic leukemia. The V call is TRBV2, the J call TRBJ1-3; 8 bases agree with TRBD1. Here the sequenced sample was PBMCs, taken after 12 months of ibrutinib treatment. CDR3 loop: CASRGGQEVPGNTIYF. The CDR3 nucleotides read TGTGCCAGCAGGGGGGGACAGGAGGTCCCTGGAAACACCATATATTTT.